This T cell receptor beta chain comes out of a study of T cell repertoires in cytomegalovirus infection. Study at large: Epitope selection comprised recently identified HLA-C-restricted CMV epitopes and well-studied HLA-B-restricted CMV epitopes. Indications came from public TCR beta signatures; they pointed to CMV infection and to a matching HLA type. Whole-study findings and limits: Carriage of CMV together with the relevant HLA was identifiable through cumulative public TCR beta family frequency.

TCRdb re-called the reads with MiXCR, one entry per CDR3 protein. The repertoire holds 700,000 to 950,000 distinct CDR3 sequences, around a third seen once, with roughly an eighth in the top ten. This clonotype was picked up a small number of times. As yet, its antigen is unknown. CDR1 and CDR2 from the germline V gene are MNHNS and SASEGT. V dropped 3 bases and J dropped 3; count of bases not matched to a gene: 8. The CDR3 consists of 16 residues. This receptor was obtained from a human donor in good health (CMV status not recorded). Some clones in this sample may be carry-over from other donors' samples. The chain carries TRBV6-1 and TRBJ2-1; 7 bases are a match to TRBD1. Here the sequenced sample was cultured CD8+ T cells from PBMCs, taken from culture after CMV antigen stimulation. The CDR3 sequence: CASSEDRRPNYNEQFF. DNA for the CDR3: TGTGCCAGCAGTGAGGACAGGCGGCCTAACTACAATGAGCAGTTCTTC.